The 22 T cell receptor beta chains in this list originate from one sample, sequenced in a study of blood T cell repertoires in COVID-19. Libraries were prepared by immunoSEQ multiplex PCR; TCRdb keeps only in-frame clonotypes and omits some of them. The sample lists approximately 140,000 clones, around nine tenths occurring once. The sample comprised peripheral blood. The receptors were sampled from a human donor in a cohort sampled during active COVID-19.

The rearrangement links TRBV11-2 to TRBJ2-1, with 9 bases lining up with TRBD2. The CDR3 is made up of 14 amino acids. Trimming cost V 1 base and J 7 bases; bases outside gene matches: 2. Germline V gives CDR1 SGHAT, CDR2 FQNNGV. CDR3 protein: CASSLASGNNEQFF. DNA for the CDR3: TGTGCCAGCAGCTTAGCTAGCGGGAATAATGAGCAGTTCTTC.

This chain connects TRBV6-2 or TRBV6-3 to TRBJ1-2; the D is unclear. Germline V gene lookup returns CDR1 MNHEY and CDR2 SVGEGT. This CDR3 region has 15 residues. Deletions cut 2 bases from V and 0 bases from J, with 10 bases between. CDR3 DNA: TGTGCCAGCAGTTACCTGGCGCGGTCTAACTATGGCTACACCTTC. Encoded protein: CASSYLARSNYGYTF.

The CDR3 coding sequence is TGTGCCACCAGCAGAGTGCCGGCAGGGGGCTACTCACCCCTCCACTTT. It codes for CATSRVPAGGYSPLHF. V usage is TRBV15 and J usage is TRBJ1-6, with 8 bases matching TRBD1. Germline V gene lookup returns CDR1 LNHNV and CDR2 YYDKDF (reference sequence). Losses at the gene ends were 1 base for V and 10 bases for J; bases not matched to a gene: 9. This CDR3 comprises 16 residues.

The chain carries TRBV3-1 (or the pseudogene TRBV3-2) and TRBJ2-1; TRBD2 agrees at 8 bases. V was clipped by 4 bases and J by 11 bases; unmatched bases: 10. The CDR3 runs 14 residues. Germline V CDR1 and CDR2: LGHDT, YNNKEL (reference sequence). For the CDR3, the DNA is TGTGCCAGCAGCCCGGGCGTGTCTAGCGGGCAGCAGTTCTTC. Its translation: CASSPGVSSGQQFF.

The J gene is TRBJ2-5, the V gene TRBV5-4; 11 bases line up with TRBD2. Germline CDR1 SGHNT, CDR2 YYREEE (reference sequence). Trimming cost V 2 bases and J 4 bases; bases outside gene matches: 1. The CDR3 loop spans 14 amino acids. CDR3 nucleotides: TGTGCCAGCAGCTTTGGACTAGCGGGAGAGACCCAGTACTTC. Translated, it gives CASSFGLAGETQYF. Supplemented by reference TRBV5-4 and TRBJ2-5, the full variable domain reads ETGVTQSPTHLIKTRGQQVTLRCSSQSGHNTVSWYQQALGQGPQFIFQYYREEENGRGNFPPRFSGLQFPNYSSELNVNALELDDSALYLCASSFGLAGETQYFGPGTRLLVL.

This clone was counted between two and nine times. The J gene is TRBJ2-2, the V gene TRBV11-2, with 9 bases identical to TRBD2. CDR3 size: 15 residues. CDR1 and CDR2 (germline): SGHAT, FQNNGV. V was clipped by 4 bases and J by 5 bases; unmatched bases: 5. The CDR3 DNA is TGTGCCAGCAGCTATAGCGGGAGAAAAACCGGGGAGCTGTTTTTT. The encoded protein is CASSYSGRKTGELFF.

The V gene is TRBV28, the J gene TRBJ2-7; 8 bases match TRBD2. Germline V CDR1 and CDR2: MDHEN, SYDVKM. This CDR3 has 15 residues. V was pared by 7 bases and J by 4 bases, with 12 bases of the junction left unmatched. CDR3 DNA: TGTGCCAGCATTGGGGGAGCCGGGAGGGAGTACGAGCAGTACTTC. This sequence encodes CASIGGAGREYEQYF.

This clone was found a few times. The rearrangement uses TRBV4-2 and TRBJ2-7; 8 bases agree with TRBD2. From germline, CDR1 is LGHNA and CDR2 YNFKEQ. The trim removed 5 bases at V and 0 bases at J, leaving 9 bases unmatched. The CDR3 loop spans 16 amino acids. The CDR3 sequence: CASSTPGGRFSYEQYF. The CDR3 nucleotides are TGTGCCAGCAGCACCCCGGGAGGGCGTTTCTCCTACGAGCAGTACTTC.

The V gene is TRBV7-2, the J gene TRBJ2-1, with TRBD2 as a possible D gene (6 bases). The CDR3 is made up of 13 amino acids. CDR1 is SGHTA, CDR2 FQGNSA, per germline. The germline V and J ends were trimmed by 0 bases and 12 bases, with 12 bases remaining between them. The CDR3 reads CASSLAGGGGQFF. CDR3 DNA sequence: TGTGCCAGCAGCTTAGCGGGAGGTGGAGGGCAGTTCTTC.

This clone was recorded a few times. DNA of the CDR3: TGCGCCAGCAGCATCAGACTAGCGGGCGCCTACGAGCAGTACTTC. The encoded protein is CASSIRLAGAYEQYF. The chain carries TRBV5-1 and TRBJ2-7; TRBD2 agrees at 10 bases. CDR1 is SGHRS and CDR2 is YFSETQ in the germline V gene. CDR3 size: 15 residues. The trim removed 4 bases at V and 2 bases at J, leaving 6 bases unmatched.

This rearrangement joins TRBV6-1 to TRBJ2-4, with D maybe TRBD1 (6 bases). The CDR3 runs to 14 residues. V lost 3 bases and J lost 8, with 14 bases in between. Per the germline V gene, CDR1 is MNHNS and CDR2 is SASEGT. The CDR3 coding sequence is TGTGCCAGCAGTGACAGGGGAGTTATTGACATTCAGTACTTC. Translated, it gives CASSDRGVIDIQYF.

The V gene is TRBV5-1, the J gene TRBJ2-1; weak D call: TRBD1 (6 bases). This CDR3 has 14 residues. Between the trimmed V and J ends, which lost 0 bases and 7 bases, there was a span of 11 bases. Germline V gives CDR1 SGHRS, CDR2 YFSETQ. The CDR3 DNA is TGCGCCAGCAGCTTGGGGGGGCGGCTTAATGAGCAGTTCTTC. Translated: CASSLGGRLNEQFF.

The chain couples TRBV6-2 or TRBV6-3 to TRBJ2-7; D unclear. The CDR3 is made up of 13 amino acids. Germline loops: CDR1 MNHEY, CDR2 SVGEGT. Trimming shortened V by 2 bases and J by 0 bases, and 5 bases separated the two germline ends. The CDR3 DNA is TGTGCCAGCAGTTACGGCCTCTCCTACGAGCAGTACTTC. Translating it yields CASSYGLSYEQYF.

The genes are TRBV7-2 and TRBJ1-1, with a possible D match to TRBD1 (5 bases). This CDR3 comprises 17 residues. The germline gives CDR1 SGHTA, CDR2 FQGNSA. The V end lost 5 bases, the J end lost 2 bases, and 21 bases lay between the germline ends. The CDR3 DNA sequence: TGTGCCAGCAGCCCTACTAACACCAGGGTAGATAACACTGAAGCTTTCTTT. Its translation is CASSPTNTRVDNTEAFF. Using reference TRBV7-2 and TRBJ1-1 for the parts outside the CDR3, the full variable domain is GAGVSQSPSNKVTEKGKDVELRCDPISGHTALYWYRQSLGQGLEFLIYFQGNSAPDKSGLPSDRFSAERTGGSVSTLTIQRTQQEDSAVYLCASSPTNTRVDNTEAFFGQGTRLTVV.

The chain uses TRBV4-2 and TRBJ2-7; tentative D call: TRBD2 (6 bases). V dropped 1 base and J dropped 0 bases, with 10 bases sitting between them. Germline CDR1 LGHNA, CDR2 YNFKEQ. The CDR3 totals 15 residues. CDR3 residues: CASSQVAVSSYEQYF. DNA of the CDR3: TGTGCCAGCAGCCAAGTAGCGGTTAGCTCCTACGAGCAGTACTTC.

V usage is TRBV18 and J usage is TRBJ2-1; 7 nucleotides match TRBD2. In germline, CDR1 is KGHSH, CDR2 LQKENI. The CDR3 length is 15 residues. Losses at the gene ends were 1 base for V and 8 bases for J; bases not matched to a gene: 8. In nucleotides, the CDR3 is TGTGCCAGCTCACCACTAGGCGGGAGAATCGATGAGCAGTTCTTC. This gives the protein CASSPLGGRIDEQFF.

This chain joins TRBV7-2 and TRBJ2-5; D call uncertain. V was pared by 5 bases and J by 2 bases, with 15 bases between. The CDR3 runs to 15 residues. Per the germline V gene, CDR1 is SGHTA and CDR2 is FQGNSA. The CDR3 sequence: CASSPVVSSQETQYF. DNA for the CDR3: TGTGCCAGCAGCCCAGTTGTGTCCTCTCAAGAGACCCAGTACTTC.

In nucleotides, the CDR3 is TGTGCCAGCAGCTTAGCTTGGCGGGAGGGCCTGACAGATACGCAGTATTTT. It yields the protein CASSLAWREGLTDTQYF. The chain is built from TRBV7-9 and TRBJ2-3, with 9 nucleotides matching TRBD2. CDR3 length: 17 residues. V lost 0 bases, J lost 3 bases, and 7 bases stayed unmatched. Germline lookup yields CDR1 SEHNR and CDR2 FQNEAQ (reference sequence).

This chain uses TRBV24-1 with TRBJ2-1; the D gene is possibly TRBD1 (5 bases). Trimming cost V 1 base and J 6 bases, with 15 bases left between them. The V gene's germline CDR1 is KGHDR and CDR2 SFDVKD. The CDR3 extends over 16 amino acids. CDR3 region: CATSDFSQGGRNEQFF. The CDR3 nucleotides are TGTGCCACCAGTGATTTTTCCCAGGGTGGTCGCAATGAGCAGTTCTTC.

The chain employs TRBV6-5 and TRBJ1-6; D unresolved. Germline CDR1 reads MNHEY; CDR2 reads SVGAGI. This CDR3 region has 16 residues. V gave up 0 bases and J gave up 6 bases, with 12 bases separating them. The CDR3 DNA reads TGTGCCAGCAGTTACTCGAATAGACTGTTTAATTCACCCCTCCACTTT. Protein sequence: CASSYSNRLFNSPLHF.

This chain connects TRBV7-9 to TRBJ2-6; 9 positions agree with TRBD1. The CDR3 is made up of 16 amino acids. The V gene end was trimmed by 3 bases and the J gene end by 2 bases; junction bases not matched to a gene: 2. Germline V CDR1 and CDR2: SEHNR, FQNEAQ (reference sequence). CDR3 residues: CASSFTGGAGANVLTF. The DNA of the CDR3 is TGTGCCAGCAGCTTCACAGGGGGCGCTGGGGCCAACGTCCTGACTTTC.

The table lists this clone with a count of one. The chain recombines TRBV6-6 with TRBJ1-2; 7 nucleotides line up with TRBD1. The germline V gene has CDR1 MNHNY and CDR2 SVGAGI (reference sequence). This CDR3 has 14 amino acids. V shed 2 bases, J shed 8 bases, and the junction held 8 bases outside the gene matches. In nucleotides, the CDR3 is TGTGCCAGCAGTTACGGGTCCGACAGGGAGGGCTACACCTTC. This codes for CASSYGSDREGYTF.